This record looks at one T cell receptor beta chain sequence and its context. Its antigen is unidentified. The CDR3 runs to 13 residues. V shed 6 bases and J shed 3 bases, with 12 bases lying between them. Per the germline V gene, CDR1 is MNHEY and CDR2 is SMNVEV (reference sequence). This entry belongs to a study of T cell repertoires in cytomegalovirus infection. TCRdb itself ran the reads through MiXCR, one entry per CDR3 protein. The sample shows roughly 700,000 distinct CDR3 sequences, roughly 33% of them seen only once. The input for sequencing was cultured PBMCs, taken from culture after CMV antigen stimulation. The V call is TRBV27, the J call TRBJ2-7; perhaps TRBD1 as D (6 bases). This TCR was recovered from a human donor in good health (CMV status not recorded). Some clones in this sample may be carry-over from other donors' samples. The CDR3, as DNA: TGTGCCAGCAGGCGACAGGCCCTCTACGAGCAGTACTTC. Protein product: CASRRQALYEQYF.